This section outlines one TCR beta chain sequence together with its context. Looked up from germline, CDR1 is LNHDA and CDR2 is SQIVND (reference sequence). With 2 bases removed from V and 8 bases from J, the gap between germline ends came to 15 bases. The length of the CDR3 is 14 residues. The data derive from a study of Tregs in tolerant kidney transplant recipients. Related graft donors supplied nonmyeloablative bone marrow transplants, and mixed chimerism was transient. CD4+CD25+CD127- Tregs, CD4+CD25- non-Tregs, CD4 and CD8 cells were sorted. Assay used: immunoSEQ multiplex PCR; TCRdb lists only in-frame clones, some missing. The sample yields roughly 20,000 clones, roughly 80% seen once.

The TCR sequence derives from a human patient who received a combined kidney and bone marrow transplant. The graft donor may have given rise to some T cells. The material was CD8+ T cells from blood (PBMCs), obtained 6 months after the transplant. The chain recombines TRBV19 with TRBJ1-2; D gene ambiguous. CDR3 sequence reads: CASSITGRTEGYTF. The CDR3, as DNA: TGTGCCAGTAGTATAACGGGTAGAACGGAGGGCTACACCTTC.